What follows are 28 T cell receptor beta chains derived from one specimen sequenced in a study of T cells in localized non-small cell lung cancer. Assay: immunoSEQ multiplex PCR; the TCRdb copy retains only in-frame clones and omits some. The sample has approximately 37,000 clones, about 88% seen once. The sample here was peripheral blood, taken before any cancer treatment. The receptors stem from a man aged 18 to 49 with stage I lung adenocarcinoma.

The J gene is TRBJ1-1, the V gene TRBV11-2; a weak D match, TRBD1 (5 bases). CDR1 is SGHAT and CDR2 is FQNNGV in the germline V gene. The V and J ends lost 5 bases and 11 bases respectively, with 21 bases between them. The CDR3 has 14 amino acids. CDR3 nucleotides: TGTGCCAGCAGCCCATTGGGGGGGTTGAAAGAGGCTTTCTTT. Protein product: CASSPLGGLKEAFF.

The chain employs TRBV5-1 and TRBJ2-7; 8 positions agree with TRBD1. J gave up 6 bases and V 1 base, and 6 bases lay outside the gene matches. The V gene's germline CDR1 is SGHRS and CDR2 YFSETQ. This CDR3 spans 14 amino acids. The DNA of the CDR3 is TGCGCCAGCAGCTTGTCCGGACAGGGTGCCGAGCAGTACTTC. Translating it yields CASSLSGQGAEQYF.

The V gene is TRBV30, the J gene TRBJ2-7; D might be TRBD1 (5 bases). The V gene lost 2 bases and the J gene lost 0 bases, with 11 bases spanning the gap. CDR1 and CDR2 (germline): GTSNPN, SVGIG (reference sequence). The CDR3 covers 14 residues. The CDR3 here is CAWSQGYNSYEQYF. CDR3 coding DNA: TGTGCCTGGAGTCAGGGTTATAACTCCTACGAGCAGTACTTC.

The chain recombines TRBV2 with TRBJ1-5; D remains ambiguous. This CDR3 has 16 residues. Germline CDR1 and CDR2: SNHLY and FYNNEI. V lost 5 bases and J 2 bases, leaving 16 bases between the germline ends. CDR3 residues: CASSIGRVPGNQPQHF. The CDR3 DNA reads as TGTGCCAGCAGTATAGGTAGGGTCCCGGGCAATCAGCCCCAGCATTTT. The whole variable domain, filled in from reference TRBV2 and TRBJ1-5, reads EPEVTQTPSHQVTQMGQEVILRCVPISNHLYFYWYRQILGQKVEFLVSFYNNEISEKSEIFDDQFSVERPDGSNFTLKIRSTKLEDSAMYFCASSIGRVPGNQPQHFGDGTRLSIL.

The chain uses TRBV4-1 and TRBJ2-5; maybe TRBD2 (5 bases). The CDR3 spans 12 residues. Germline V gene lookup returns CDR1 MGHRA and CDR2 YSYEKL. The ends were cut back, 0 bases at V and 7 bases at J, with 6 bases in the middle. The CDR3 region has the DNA TGCGCCAGCAGCCAAGATCGGGGGACCCAGTACTTC. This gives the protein CASSQDRGTQYF.

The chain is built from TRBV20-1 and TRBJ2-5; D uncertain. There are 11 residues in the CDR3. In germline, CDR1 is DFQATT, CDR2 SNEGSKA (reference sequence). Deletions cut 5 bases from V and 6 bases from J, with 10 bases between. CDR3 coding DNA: TGCAGTGCTTCTGATGGGAAGACCCAGTACTTC. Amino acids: CSASDGKTQYF.

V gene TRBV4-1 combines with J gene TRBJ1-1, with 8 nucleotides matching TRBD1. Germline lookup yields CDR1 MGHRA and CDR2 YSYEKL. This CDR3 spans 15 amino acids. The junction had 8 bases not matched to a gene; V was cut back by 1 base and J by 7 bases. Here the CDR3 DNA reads TGCGCCAGCAGCCAAGCGGGACAGGATTGGGTTGAAGCTTTCTTT. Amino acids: CASSQAGQDWVEAFF.

For the CDR3, the DNA is TGTGCCAGCAGCTTAGGACTGGGGGTGGGCACTGAAGCTTTCTTT. Encoded protein: CASSLGLGVGTEAFF. The chain carries TRBV7-6 and TRBJ1-1; possible D gene TRBD1, 5 bases. Trimming took off 1 base at V and 4 bases at J, with 13 bases between the two ends. Germline-derived CDR1 and CDR2 are SGHVS and FNYEAQ. This CDR3 is built from 15 residues.

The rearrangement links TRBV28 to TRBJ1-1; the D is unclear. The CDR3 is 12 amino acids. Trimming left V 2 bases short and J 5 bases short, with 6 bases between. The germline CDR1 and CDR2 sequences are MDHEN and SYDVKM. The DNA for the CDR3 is TGTGCCAGCAGTTTAACTTTGACTGAAGCTTTCTTT. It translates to CASSLTLTEAFF. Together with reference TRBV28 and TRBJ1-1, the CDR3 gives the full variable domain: DVKVTQSSRYLVKRTGEKVFLECVQDMDHENMFWYRQDPGLGLRLIYFSYDVKMKEKGDIPEGYSVSREKKERFSLILESASTNQTSMYLCASSLTLTEAFFGQGTRLTVV.

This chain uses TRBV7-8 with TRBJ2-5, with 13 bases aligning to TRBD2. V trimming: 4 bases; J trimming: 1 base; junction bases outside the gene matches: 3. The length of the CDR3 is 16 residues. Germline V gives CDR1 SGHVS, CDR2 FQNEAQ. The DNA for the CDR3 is TGTGCCAGCAGCTCCAGGACTAGCGGGGGCCAAGAGACCCAGTACTTC. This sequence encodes CASSSRTSGGQETQYF. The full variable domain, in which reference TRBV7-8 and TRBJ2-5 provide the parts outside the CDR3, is GAGVSQSPRYKVAKRGQDVALRCDPISGHVSLFWYQQALGQGPEFLTYFQNEAQLDKSGLPSDRFFAERPEGSVSTLKIQRTQQEDSAVYLCASSSRTSGGQETQYFGPGTRLLVL.

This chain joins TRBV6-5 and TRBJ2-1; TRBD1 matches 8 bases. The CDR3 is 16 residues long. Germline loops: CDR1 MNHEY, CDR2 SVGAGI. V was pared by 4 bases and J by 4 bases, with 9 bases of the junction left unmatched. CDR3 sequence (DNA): TGTGCCAGCAGTTGGGGATCCGGGACAGGATACAATGAGCAGTTCTTC. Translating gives CASSWGSGTGYNEQFF.

The CDR3 sequence is CASSLSGTGRAEQYF. The CDR3 DNA reads as TGTGCCAGCAGCCTCTCCGGGACAGGGAGGGCCGAGCAGTACTTC. The chain combines TRBV7-3 with TRBJ2-7; 9 bases align to TRBD1. This CDR3 comprises 15 residues. CDR1 is SGHTA and CDR2 is FQGTGA in the germline V gene. Trimming cost V 5 bases and J 6 bases; bases outside gene matches: 11.

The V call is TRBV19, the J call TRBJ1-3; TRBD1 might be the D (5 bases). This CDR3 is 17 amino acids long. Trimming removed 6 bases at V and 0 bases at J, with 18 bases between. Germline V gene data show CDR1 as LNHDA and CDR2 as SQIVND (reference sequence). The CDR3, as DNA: TGTGCCAGTAGCCTTTCGGGACGCCTTATCTCTGGAAACACCATATATTTT. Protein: CASSLSGRLISGNTIYF.

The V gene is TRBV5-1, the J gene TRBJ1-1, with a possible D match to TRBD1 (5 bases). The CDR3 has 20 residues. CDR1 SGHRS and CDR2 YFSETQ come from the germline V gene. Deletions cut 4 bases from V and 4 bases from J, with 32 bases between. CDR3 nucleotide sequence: TGCGCCAGCAGCCCCGGAGGGGCCCCCGTTATTTTGGTTCTCGGCACTGAAGCTTTCTTT. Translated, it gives CASSPGGAPVILVLGTEAFF.

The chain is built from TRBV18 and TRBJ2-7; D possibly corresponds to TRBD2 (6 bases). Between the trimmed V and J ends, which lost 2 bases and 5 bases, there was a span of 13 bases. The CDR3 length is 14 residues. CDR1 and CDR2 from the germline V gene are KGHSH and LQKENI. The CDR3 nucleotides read TGTGCCAGCTCACCAAGGGCAGGCGGGGACGAGCAGTACTTC. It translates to CASSPRAGGDEQYF.

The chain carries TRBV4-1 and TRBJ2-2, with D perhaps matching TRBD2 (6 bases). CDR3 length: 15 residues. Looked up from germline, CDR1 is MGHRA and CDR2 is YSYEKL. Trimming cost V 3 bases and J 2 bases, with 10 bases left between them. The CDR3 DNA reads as TGCGCCAGCAGCCACGAAGCGGGCAACACCGGGGAGCTGTTTTTT. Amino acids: CASSHEAGNTGELFF.

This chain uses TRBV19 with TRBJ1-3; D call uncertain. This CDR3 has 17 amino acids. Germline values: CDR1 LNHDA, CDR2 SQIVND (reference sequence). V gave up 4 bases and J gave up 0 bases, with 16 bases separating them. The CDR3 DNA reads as TGTGCCAGTAGTAACCCCCACAGAGACCTCTCTGGAAACACCATATATTTT. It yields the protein CASSNPHRDLSGNTIYF.

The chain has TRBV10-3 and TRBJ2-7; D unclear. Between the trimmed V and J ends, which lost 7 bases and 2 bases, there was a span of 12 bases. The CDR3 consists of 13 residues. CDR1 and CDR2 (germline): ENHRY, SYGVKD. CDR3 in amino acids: CAITSGRPYEQYF. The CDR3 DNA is TGTGCCATCACTTCCGGGCGCCCCTACGAGCAGTACTTC.

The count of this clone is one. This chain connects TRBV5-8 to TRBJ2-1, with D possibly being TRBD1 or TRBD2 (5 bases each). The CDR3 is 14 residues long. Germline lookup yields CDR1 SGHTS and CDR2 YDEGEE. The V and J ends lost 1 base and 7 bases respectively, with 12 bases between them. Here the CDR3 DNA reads TGTGCCAGCAGCTTGCCTGGGGGAAAAAATGAGCAGTTCTTC. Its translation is CASSLPGGKNEQFF.

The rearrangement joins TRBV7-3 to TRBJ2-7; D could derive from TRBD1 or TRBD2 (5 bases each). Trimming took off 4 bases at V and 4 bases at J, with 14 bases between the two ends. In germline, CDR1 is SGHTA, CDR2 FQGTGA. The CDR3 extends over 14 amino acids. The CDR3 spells CASSSGTGPYEQYF. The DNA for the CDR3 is TGTGCCAGCAGCTCCGGGACGGGACCTTACGAGCAGTACTTC.

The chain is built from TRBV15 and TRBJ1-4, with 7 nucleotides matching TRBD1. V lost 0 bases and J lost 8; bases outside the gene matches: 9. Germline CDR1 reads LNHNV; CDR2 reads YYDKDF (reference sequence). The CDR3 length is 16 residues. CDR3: CATSRDETGEGEKLFF. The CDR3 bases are TGTGCCACCAGCAGAGATGAAACAGGGGAGGGGGAAAAACTGTTTTTT.

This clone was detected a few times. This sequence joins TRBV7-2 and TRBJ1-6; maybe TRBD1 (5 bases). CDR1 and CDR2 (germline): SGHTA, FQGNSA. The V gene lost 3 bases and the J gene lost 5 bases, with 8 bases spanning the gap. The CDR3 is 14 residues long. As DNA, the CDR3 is TGTGCCAGCAGCTTCGGGACGGATAATTCACCCCTCCACTTT. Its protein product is CASSFGTDNSPLHF.

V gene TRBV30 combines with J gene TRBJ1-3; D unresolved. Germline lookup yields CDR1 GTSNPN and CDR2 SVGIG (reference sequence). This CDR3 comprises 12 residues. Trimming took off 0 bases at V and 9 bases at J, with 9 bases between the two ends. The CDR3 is CAWSVKGSTIYF. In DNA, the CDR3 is TGTGCCTGGAGTGTAAAGGGATCCACCATATATTTT.

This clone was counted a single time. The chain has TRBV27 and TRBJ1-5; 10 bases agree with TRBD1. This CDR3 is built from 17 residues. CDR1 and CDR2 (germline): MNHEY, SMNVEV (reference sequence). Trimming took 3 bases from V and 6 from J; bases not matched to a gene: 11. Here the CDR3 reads CASSFNPFGTGVQPQHF. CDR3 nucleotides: TGTGCCAGCAGTTTCAATCCATTCGGGACAGGGGTTCAGCCCCAGCATTTT.

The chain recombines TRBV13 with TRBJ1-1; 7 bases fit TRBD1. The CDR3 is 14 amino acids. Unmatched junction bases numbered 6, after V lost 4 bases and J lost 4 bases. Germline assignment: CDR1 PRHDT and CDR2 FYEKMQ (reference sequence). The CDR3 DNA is TGTGCCAGCAGCTCTGACAGGGCGGGCACTGAAGCTTTCTTT. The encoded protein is CASSSDRAGTEAFF.

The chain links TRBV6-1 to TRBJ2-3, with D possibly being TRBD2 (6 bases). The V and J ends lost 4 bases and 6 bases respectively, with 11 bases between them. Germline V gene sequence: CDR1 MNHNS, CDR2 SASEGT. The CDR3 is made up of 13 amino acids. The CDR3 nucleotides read TGTGCCAGCAGTGGCGGCGGGGTGGATACGCAGTATTTT. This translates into CASSGGGVDTQYF.

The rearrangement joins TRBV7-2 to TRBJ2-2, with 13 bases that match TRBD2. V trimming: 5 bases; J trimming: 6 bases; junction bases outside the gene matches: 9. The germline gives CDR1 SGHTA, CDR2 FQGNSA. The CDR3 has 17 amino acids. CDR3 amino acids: CASSTRTSGGASGELFF. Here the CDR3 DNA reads TGTGCCAGCAGCACCCGAACTAGCGGGGGGGCGTCCGGGGAGCTGTTTTTT. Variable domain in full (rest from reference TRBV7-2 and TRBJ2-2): GAGVSQSPSNKVTEKGKDVELRCDPISGHTALYWYRQSLGQGLEFLIYFQGNSAPDKSGLPSDRFSAERTGGSVSTLTIQRTQQEDSAVYLCASSTRTSGGASGELFFGEGSRLTVL.

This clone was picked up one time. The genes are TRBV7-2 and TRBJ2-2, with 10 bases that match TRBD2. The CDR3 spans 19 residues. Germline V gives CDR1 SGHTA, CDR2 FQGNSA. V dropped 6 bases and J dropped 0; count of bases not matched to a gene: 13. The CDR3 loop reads CASRRKQQRGGPNTGELFF. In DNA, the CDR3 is TGTGCCAGCAGACGAAAGCAACAGCGGGGGGGACCGAACACCGGGGAGCTGTTTTTT.